The sequence of this T cell receptor beta chain was determined in a study of tumor-infiltrating lymphocytes in primary liver carcinoma. Notes on this clonotype: Its specificity is not known. An end of the junction differs from the germline gene, which may be a read error.

RNA and DNA were co-extracted from approximately 20-30 mg of unsorted bulk tissue. The CDR3 consists of 11 residues. Germline values: CDR1 SQVTM, CDR2 ANQGSEA. Study observations and caveats: There were only about 7.5-24% of top clones found in all five tumor regions.

Starting from 500 ng of total RNA, TCR beta cDNA was produced with a primer in the constant region. A slightly modified ARM-PCR protocol with three nested multiplex PCR rounds produced these TCR beta libraries. Each of the first two PCR rounds ran approximately 11 cycles with TRBV1-TRBV30 forward and C-beta reverse primers. A single record per CDR3 protein comes from TCRdb applying MiXCR to the multiplex PCR reads. The sample has 45,000 or so distinct CDR3 sequences; 73% are singletons. This sequence originates from a man in his forties with primary liver carcinoma and hepatitis B virus infection. Material: liver tumor tissue from sampling region 2. The subset was: tumor region T2, inferior pole. This chain links TRBV29-1 with TRBJ2-1; unclear D gene. CDR3 sequence: CNVDVYNEQFF. The CDR3 DNA reads TGCAACGTTGACGTATACAATGAGCAGTTCTTC.